This entry lists 10 T cell receptor beta chains sequenced from one sample in a study of identical twins. TCRdb re-called the 5' RACE reads with MiXCR, one entry per CDR3 protein. The sample lists hundreds of thousands of distinct CDR3 sequences, around 6.8% seen once, with less than 2% in the top ten. These sequences were also reported in another study, on yellow fever vaccine responses in identical twins.

The sample was memory (CD45RO+) T cells sorted from blood. The origin of the receptors is a young woman in good health.

In this sample, this clonotype turned up many times. The rearrangement uses TRBV28 and TRBJ2-7, with D perhaps TRBD1 (6 bases). CDR1 MDHEN and CDR2 SYDVKM come from the germline V gene. Trimming removed 5 bases at V and 4 bases at J, with 15 bases between. The CDR3 totals 14 residues. This CDR3 reads CASSRDPRGYEQYF. The CDR3 coding sequence is TGTGCCAGCAGTAGGGACCCCAGGGGTTACGAGCAGTACTTC.

This clonotype was detected ten times or more. This sequence joins TRBV20-1 and TRBJ2-1, with D maybe TRBD2 (5 bases). The CDR3 extends over 14 amino acids. From germline, CDR1 is DFQATT and CDR2 SNEGSKA (reference sequence). V was pared by 4 bases and J by 13 bases, with 23 bases between. The chain's CDR3 is CSANHGRRFREQFF. The DNA for the CDR3 is TGCAGTGCTAACCATGGCCGGAGGTTTCGGGAACAGTTCTTC.

This clonotype has at least ten counts. The chain carries TRBV12-3 or TRBV12-4 and TRBJ2-4; D gene uncertain. The CDR3 runs 11 residues. Deletions cut 1 base from V and 6 bases from J, with 1 base between. CDR3 in amino acids: CASSLGNIQYF. CDR3 sequence (DNA): TGTGCCAGCAGTTTAGGAAACATTCAGTACTTC.

This clonotype was found a few times. The chain couples TRBV29-1 to TRBJ2-1; D remains unclear. The CDR3 length is 11 residues. V gave up 4 bases and J gave up 4 bases, with 5 bases separating them. Germline CDR1 reads SQVTM; CDR2 reads ANQGSEA. The chain's CDR3 is CSVVFYNEQFF. CDR3 DNA sequence: TGCAGCGTTGTTTTTTACAATGAGCAGTTCTTC.

The CDR3 spells CSATTPWGGSYNEQFF. CDR3 DNA sequence: TGCAGTGCTACAACTCCGTGGGGGGGCTCCTACAATGAGCAGTTCTTC. The chain links TRBV20-1 to TRBJ2-1; the match to TRBD2 covers 7 bases. Losses at the gene ends were 4 bases for V and 0 bases for J; bases not matched to a gene: 9. This CDR3 has 16 amino acids. The germline CDR1 and CDR2 sequences are DFQATT and SNEGSKA (reference sequence).

This clonotype was recorded many times. The chain combines TRBV4-3 with TRBJ2-5; TRBD2 agrees at 7 bases. V gave up 2 bases and J gave up 9 bases; unmatched junction bases: 6. The CDR3 runs to 13 residues. Germline V gene lookup returns CDR1 LGHNA and CDR2 YSLEER. The CDR3 DNA reads TGCGCCAGCAGCCAACAACTAGCGTCGGCCCAGTACTTC. This encodes CASSQQLASAQYF.

V and J are TRBV18 and TRBJ2-5; D might be TRBD2 (6 bases). The CDR3 spans 17 residues. The V and J ends lost 2 bases and 7 bases respectively, with 23 bases between them. CDR1 and CDR2 (germline): KGHSH, LQKENI. The chain's CDR3 is CASSPYLAREDIGTQYF. Written as DNA, the CDR3 is TGTGCCAGCTCACCATACTTGGCCAGGGAGGACATCGGGACCCAGTACTTC. The full variable domain, in which reference TRBV18 and TRBJ2-5 provide the parts outside the CDR3, is NAGVMQNPRHLVRRRGQEARLRCSPMKGHSHVYWYRQLPEEGLKFMVYLQKENIIDESGMPKERFSAEFPKEGPSILRIQQVVRGDSAAYFCASSPYLAREDIGTQYFGPGTRLLVL.

The chain is built from TRBV9 and TRBJ2-5; maybe TRBD2 (5 bases). Per the germline V gene, CDR1 is SGDLS and CDR2 is YYNGEE. V lost 1 base and J lost 1, with 23 bases in between. The CDR3 runs 19 residues. CDR3: CASSVTRSPRLGSQETQYF. The CDR3 coding sequence is TGTGCCAGCAGCGTAACCCGGTCTCCCAGGTTGGGGAGCCAAGAGACCCAGTACTTC.

This clonotype was detected a few times. This chain uses TRBV3-1 with TRBJ1-1; the match to TRBD1 covers 7 bases. Germline assignment: CDR1 LGHDT and CDR2 YNNKEL (reference sequence). The CDR3 has 13 residues. J lost 6 bases, V lost 4 bases, and 5 bases had no gene match. This CDR3 is CASSPAGTAEAFF. CDR3 sequence (DNA): TGTGCCAGCAGCCCTGCCGGGACAGCTGAAGCTTTCTTT.

The chain recombines TRBV18 with TRBJ2-7, with D possibly called TRBD1 or TRBD2 (5 bases each). The germline V gene has CDR1 KGHSH and CDR2 LQKENI. This CDR3 region has 15 residues. V lost 0 bases and J 6 bases, leaving 15 bases between the germline ends. The DNA of the CDR3 is TGTGCCAGCTCACCACCTTCCGGGCCTGGGGGCGAGCAGTACTTC. Translated: CASSPPSGPGGEQYF.